The entry below gives a single T cell receptor (beta chain) sequence along with its context. As yet, its antigen is unknown. The immunoSEQ assay was v3.0, run at survey level. Profiling relied on immunoSEQ multiplex PCR, and the TCRdb table lists in-frame clones only, not all of them. The top ten hold approximately 8.3% of the sample, which has about 30,000 clones, 75% to 90% seen once. The source of the sample is a study of long-term antiretroviral therapy in people with HIV. Broader study findings: HIV repertoires had narrower CDR3 length ranges than controls. Clonal populations expanded prior to ART predominated within the repertoire at all time points.

This CDR3 contains 16 residues. The germline gives CDR1 LGHNA, CDR2 YSLEER. Trimming took 2 bases from V and 5 from J; bases not matched to a gene: 7. Per individual, the PBMC samples numbered at least one pre-ART and at least two post-ART. The sequencing used unsorted PBMCs, collected 3.2 years before starting antiretroviral therapy. This chain links TRBV4-3 with TRBJ2-5; 11 bases line up with TRBD2. This TCR derives from a man in his forties or fifties with HIV. As DNA, the CDR3 is TGCGCCAGCAGCCAATTAGCGGGGGGGCCTAGGGAGACCCAGTACTTC. Its protein product is CASSQLAGGPRETQYF.